Listed here are 15 T cell receptor beta chains from one sample, sequenced in a study of shared clonotypes between healthy human individuals. Positive CCR7 selection of CD45RO-negative cells yielded the naive CD8 cells, and terminally differentiated effector memory CD45RA+ cells were excluded. TCRdb's table, derived via immunoSEQ multiplex PCR, lists solely in-frame clones and lacks some. This sample has over 800,000 clones, with 85% to 95% found just once. Material: naive CD8+ T cells sorted from blood. All receptors come from a man aged 30-40 years in good health.

This sequence joins TRBV4-1 and TRBJ2-3, with 7 bases identical to TRBD1. The CDR3 length is 17 residues. The V gene's germline CDR1 is MGHRA and CDR2 YSYEKL. Trimming cost V 2 bases and J 4 bases; bases outside gene matches: 12. CDR3 bases: TGCGCCAGCAGCCAACTAGGGCAGGGGGTCCGCGCAGATACGCAGTATTTT. Its translation is CASSQLGQGVRADTQYF.

CDR3 nucleotides: TGTGCCAGCACCTTAGACTCTGGAGGGCAGAACACTGAAGCTTTCTTT. This encodes CASTLDSGGQNTEAFF. The chain is built from TRBV28 and TRBJ1-1; D is unresolved. CDR3 length equals 16 residues. The V gene lost 7 bases and the J gene lost 1 base, with 19 bases spanning the gap. Germline-derived CDR1 and CDR2 are MDHEN and SYDVKM.

As concerns this clone: This sample includes further DNA sequences coding for the same CDR3. This sequence joins TRBV9 and TRBJ2-1; TRBD2 matches at 9 bases. Germline assignment: CDR1 SGDLS and CDR2 YYNGEE. Trimming took 2 bases from V and 4 from J; bases not matched to a gene: 7. The CDR3 consists of 16 residues. The CDR3 nucleotides read TGTGCCAGCAGCGTCCGACTAGCGGAAACTTACAATGAGCAGTTCTTC. Translation: CASSVRLAETYNEQFF.

This chain uses TRBV6-6 with TRBJ2-1; TRBD2 matches at 9 bases. Germline CDR1 reads MNHNY; CDR2 reads SVGAGI (reference sequence). CDR3 length equals 16 residues. J gave up 7 bases and V 4 bases, and 11 bases lay outside the gene matches. The CDR3 bases are TGTGCCAGCAGTTTCTCGCGGGAGGGCCCAATAAATGAGCAGTTCTTC. Translating gives CASSFSREGPINEQFF.

The chain employs TRBV6-8 and TRBJ2-3; the match to TRBD1 covers 8 bases. The germline CDR1 and CDR2 sequences are MNHGY and SAAAGT. Unmatched junction bases numbered 3, after V lost 4 bases and J lost 0 bases. This CDR3 comprises 15 residues. The CDR3 loop reads CASSCRDRSTDTQYF. The CDR3 DNA reads as TGTGCCAGCAGTTGCCGGGACAGGAGCACAGATACGCAGTATTTT.

The chain combines TRBV11-2 with TRBJ2-1; no definite D call. The germline V gene has CDR1 SGHAT and CDR2 FQNNGV. Trimming removed 1 base at V and 9 bases at J, with 10 bases between. The length of the CDR3 is 13 residues. The CDR3 region is CASSLASLPEQFF. Written as DNA, the CDR3 is TGTGCCAGCAGCTTAGCCAGCTTACCTGAGCAGTTCTTC.

This chain links TRBV9 with TRBJ2-3; D gene unclear. Trimming pared 4 bases from V and 2 bases from J, leaving 8 bases between. The CDR3 contains 13 residues. CDR1 is SGDLS, CDR2 YYNGEE, per germline. For the CDR3, the DNA is TGTGCCAGCAGCCCCCATGACACAGATACGCAGTATTTT. The encoded protein is CASSPHDTDTQYF.

As concerns this clone: This may come from a read error, since a much larger clone is one base off. This rearrangement joins TRBV6-5 to TRBJ2-7, with 10 bases aligning to TRBD1. The CDR3 sequence is 14 residues long. V lost 2 bases and J lost 2; bases outside the gene matches: 0. The V gene's germline CDR1 is MNHEY and CDR2 SVGAGI. CDR3 DNA: TGTGCCAGCAGTTACGGGACAGGGGCCTACGAGCAGTACTTC. Translated: CASSYGTGAYEQYF.

V usage is TRBV15 and J usage is TRBJ2-1; D unclear. Trimming shortened V by 4 bases and J by 9 bases, and 13 bases separated the two germline ends. Germline V lookup: CDR1 LNHNV, CDR2 YYDKDF (reference sequence). The CDR3 spans 13 residues. CDR3 loop: CATSIGWQLEQFF. The CDR3 nucleotides read TGTGCCACCAGCATCGGTTGGCAGCTTGAGCAGTTCTTC.

Notes on this clone: Different DNA sequences within this sample yield the same CDR3. The genes are TRBV10-3 and TRBJ1-4; possibly TRBD1 for D (5 bases). The germline V gene has CDR1 ENHRY and CDR2 SYGVKD. V lost 0 bases, J lost 1 base, and 6 bases lay in between. CDR3 length: 15 residues. CDR3 bases: TGTGCCATCAGTGAGTCGAGGGGAACTAATGAAAAACTGTTTTTT. It encodes CAISESRGTNEKLFF.

V is TRBV7-9 and J is TRBJ2-1; TRBD1 matches at 9 bases. V lost 4 bases to trimming and J lost 8 bases; unmatched junction nucleotides: 6. The CDR3 totals 14 residues. Germline V lookup: CDR1 SEHNR, CDR2 FQNEAQ (reference sequence). The CDR3 is CASSYRGPLDEQFF. The CDR3, as DNA: TGTGCCAGCAGCTACAGGGGGCCTTTGGATGAGCAGTTCTTC.

The chain recombines TRBV29-1 with TRBJ1-1; D perhaps matches TRBD1 (6 bases). The V end lost 7 bases, the J end lost 2 bases, and 17 bases lay between the germline ends. The CDR3 is 14 residues long. From germline, CDR1 is SQVTM and CDR2 ANQGSEA. The chain's CDR3 is CSAQTGAKNTEAFF. DNA of the CDR3: TGCAGCGCCCAGACAGGCGCGAAAAACACTGAAGCTTTCTTT.

The chain recombines TRBV28 with TRBJ2-7; 7 bases agree with TRBD1. V lost 3 bases and J lost 3; bases outside the gene matches: 8. Germline V gene data show CDR1 as MDHEN and CDR2 as SYDVKM. This CDR3 has 15 residues. The CDR3 sequence: CASSFLPGQSYEQYF. DNA of the CDR3: TGTGCCAGCAGTTTTCTCCCGGGACAGAGCTACGAGCAGTACTTC.

The J gene is TRBJ2-1, the V gene TRBV5-5, with TRBD2 matching over 14 bases. Germline assignment: CDR1 SGHKS and CDR2 YYEKEE (reference sequence). J lost 8 bases, V lost 4 bases, and 8 bases had no gene match. The CDR3 covers 16 residues. DNA for the CDR3: TGTGCCAGCAGCCCGGGACTAGCGGGAGCCCAGCATGAGCAGTTCTTC. Translation gives CASSPGLAGAQHEQFF.

V usage is TRBV27 and J usage is TRBJ2-2, with unresolved D. Germline V lookup: CDR1 MNHEY, CDR2 SMNVEV (reference sequence). V shed 6 bases and J shed 6 bases, with 20 bases lying between them. The CDR3 sequence is 16 residues long. CDR3 residues: CASSTSSSAKAGELFF. In DNA, the CDR3 is TGTGCCAGCAGCACGTCGTCCAGCGCCAAGGCCGGGGAGCTGTTTTTT.